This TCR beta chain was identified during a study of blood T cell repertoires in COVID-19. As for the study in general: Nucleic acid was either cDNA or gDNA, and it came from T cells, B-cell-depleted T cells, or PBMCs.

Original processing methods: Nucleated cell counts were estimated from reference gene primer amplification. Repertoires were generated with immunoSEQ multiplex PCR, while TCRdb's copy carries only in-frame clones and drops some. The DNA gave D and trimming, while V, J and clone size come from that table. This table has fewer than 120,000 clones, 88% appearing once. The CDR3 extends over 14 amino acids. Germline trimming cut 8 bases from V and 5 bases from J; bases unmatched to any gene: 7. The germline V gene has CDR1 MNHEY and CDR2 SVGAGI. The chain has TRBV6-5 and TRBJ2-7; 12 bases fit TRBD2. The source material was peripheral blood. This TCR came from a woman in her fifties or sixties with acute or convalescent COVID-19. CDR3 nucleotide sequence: TGTGCCAGCCAAAGACTAGCGGGAGTCCACGAGCAGTACTTC. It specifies CASQRLAGVHEQYF.